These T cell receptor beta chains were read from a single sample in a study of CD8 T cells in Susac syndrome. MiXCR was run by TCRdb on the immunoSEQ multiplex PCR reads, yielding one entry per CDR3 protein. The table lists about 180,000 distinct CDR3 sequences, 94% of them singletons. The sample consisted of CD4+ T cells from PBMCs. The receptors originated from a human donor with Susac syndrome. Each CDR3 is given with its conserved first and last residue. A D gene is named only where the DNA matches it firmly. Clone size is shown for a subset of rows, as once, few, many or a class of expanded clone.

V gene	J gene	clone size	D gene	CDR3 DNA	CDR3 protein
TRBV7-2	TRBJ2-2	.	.	TGTGCCAGCAGCCCCCCGGGGAAGTTCGATACGCTGTTTTTT	CASSPPGKFDTLFF
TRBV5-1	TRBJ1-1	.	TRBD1	TGCGCCAGCAGCTCGGACAGGGTAACCCATTGGGAAGCTTTCTTT	CASSSDRVTHWEAFF
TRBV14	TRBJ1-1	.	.	TGTGCCAGCAGCCACCAGACAAGGGACACTGAAGCTTTCTTT	CASSHQTRDTEAFF
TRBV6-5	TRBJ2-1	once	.	TGTGCCAGCAGTTATCGGCAGGCCTACAATGAGCAGTTCTTC	CASSYRQAYNEQFF
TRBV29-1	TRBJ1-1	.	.	TGCAGCGTTCCTAGTCCCTTCTTATACACTGAAGCTTTCTTT	CSVPSPFLYTEAFF
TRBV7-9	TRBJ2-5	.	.	TGTGCCAGCAGCGGGACCGACCAAGAGACCCAGTACTTC	CASSGTDQETQYF
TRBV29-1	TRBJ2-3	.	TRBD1	TGCAGCGTTGAAGGGGGTTACCGGGACAGACCCCCAAAGAGCACAGATACGCAGTATTTT	CSVEGGYRDRPPKSTDTQYF
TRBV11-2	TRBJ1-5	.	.	TGTGCCAGCAGCTTCGGAGTCTATAGCAATCAGCCCCAGCATTTT	CASSFGVYSNQPQHF
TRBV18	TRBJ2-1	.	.	TGTGCCAGCTCACCACCCTTCGGAGGCAATGAGCAGTTCTTC	CASSPPFGGNEQFF
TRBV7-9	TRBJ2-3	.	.	TGTGCCAGCAGCGTTGGGTCGGCAGGATATACGCAGTATTTT	CASSVGSAGYTQYF
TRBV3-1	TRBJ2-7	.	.	TGTGCCAGCAGCTCCAGAGAGACAGGGCAGTACTTC	CASSSRETGQYF
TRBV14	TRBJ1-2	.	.	TGTGCCAGCAGCCGGATCGGGAGCAGGGCCTATGGCTACACCTTC	CASSRIGSRAYGYTF
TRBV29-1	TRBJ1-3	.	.	TGCAGCGTTAAAACGACACTTTCTGGAAACACCATATATTTT	CSVKTTLSGNTIYF
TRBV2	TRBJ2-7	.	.	TGTGCCAGCACCCCCAACCCTACGGGTTTATACGAGCAGTACTTC	CASTPNPTGLYEQYF
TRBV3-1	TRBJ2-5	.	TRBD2	TGTGCCAGCAGCCAAGGGACTAGCGGGCGAGAGACCCAGTACTTC	CASSQGTSGRETQYF
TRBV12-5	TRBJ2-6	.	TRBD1	TGTGCTAGTGGTTTGGTACGTGGAGAGGGGGCGCGCGGGGCCAACGTCCTGACTTTC	CASGLVRGEGARGANVLTF
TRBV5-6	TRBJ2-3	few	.	TGTGCCAGCAGTCTGGCGAGCCCGAGCACAGATACGCAGTATTTT	CASSLASPSTDTQYF
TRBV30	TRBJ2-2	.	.	TGTGCCTGGAGTGTCCTCAGCACCGGGGAGCTGTTTTTT	CAWSVLSTGELFF
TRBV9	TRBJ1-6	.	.	TGTGCCAGCAGCGTAGCCGGACAGAATTCACCCCTCCACTTT	CASSVAGQNSPLHF
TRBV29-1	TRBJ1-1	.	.	TGCAGCGTGGTCCAGGCCCCAGGCACTGAAGCTTTCTTT	CSVVQAPGTEAFF
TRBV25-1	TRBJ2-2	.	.	TGTGCCAGCAGTGATTCAGGGGTCGCGAACACCGGGGAGCTGTTTTTT	CASSDSGVANTGELFF
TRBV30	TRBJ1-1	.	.	TGTGCCTGGAGAATCGATAAGAACACTGAAGCTTTCTTT	CAWRIDKNTEAFF
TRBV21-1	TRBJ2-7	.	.	TGTGCGACTAGCGGGGGGATTTCCTACGAGCAGTACTTC	CATSGGISYEQYF
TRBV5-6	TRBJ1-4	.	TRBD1	TGTGCCAGCAGCTTCCACAGGGGTGCAACTAATGAAAAACTGTTTTTT	CASSFHRGATNEKLFF
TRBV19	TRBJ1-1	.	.	TGTGCCAGTTTTTCCACAGGGAACACTGAAGCTTTCTTT	CASFSTGNTEAFF
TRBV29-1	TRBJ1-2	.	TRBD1	TGCAGCGTTAACGACAGGGTGGGTGGCTACACCTTC	CSVNDRVGGYTF
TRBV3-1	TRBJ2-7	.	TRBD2	TGTGCCAGCAGCCAACCGAACGGGGGGGCGTACGAGCAGTACTTC	CASSQPNGGAYEQYF
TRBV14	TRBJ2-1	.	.	TGTGCCAGCAGCCAAGGGTACAGCTTGTACAATGAGCAGTTCTTC	CASSQGYSLYNEQFF
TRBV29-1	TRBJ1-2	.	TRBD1	TGCAGCGTTGGAGCCGGGACAGGGGTCTATGGCTACACCTTC	CSVGAGTGVYGYTF
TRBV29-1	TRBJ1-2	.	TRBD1	TGCAGCGTTGATGACCAGGGACAGGAGGCAGACTATGGCTACACCTTC	CSVDDQGQEADYGYTF
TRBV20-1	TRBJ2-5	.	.	TGCAGTGGAGGGCAGAGAGAGACCCAGTACTTC	CSGGQRETQYF
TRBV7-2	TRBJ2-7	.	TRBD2	TGTGCCAGCAGCCTTCGGACTAGCGTTGCCTACGAGCAGTACTTC	CASSLRTSVAYEQYF